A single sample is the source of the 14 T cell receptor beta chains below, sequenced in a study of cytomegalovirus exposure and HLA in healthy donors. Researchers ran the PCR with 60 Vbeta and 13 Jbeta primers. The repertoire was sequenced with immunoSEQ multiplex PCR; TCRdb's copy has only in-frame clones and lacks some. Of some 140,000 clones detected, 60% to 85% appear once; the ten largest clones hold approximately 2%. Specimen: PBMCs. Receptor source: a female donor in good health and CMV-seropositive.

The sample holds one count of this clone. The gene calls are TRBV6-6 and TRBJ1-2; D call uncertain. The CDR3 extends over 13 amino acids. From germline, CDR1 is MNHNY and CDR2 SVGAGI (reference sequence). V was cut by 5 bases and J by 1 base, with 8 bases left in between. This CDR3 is CASSVNFNYGYTF. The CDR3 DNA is TGTGCCAGCAGTGTAAATTTTAACTATGGCTACACCTTC.

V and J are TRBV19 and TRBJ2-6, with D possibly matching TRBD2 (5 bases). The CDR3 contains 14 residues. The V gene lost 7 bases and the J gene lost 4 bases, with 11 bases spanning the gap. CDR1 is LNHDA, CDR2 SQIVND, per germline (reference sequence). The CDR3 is CASNGLAGANVLTF. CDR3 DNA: TGTGCCAGTAACGGCCTAGCCGGGGCCAACGTCCTGACTTTC.

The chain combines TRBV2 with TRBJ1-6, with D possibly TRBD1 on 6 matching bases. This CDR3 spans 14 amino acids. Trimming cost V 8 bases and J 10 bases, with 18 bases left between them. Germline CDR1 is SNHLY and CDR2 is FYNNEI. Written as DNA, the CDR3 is TGTGCCAGCGGTTTACAGGGTTCCTTATCACCCCTCCACTTT. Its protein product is CASGLQGSLSPLHF.

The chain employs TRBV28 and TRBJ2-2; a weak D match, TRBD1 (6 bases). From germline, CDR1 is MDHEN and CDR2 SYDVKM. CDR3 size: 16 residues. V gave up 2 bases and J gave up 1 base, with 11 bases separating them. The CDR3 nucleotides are TGTGCCAGCAGTTTAAGCTGGGGGCAGAACACCGGGGAGCTGTTTTTT. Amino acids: CASSLSWGQNTGELFF.

The CDR3, as DNA: TGTGCCAGCAGCTGGACAGGGGTTCCGGGTGATACGCAGTATTTT. Encoded protein: CASSWTGVPGDTQYF. This sequence joins TRBV7-6 and TRBJ2-3, with 9 bases aligning to TRBD1. The CDR3 spans 15 residues. V trimming: 4 bases; J trimming: 6 bases; junction bases outside the gene matches: 8. Germline V gives CDR1 SGHVS, CDR2 FNYEAQ.

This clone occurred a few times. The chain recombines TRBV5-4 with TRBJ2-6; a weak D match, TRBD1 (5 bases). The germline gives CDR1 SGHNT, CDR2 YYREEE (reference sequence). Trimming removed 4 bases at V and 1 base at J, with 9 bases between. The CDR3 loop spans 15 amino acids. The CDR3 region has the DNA TGTGCCAGCAGCCCTCGACAGTCTGGGGCCAACGTCCTGACTTTC. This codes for CASSPRQSGANVLTF.

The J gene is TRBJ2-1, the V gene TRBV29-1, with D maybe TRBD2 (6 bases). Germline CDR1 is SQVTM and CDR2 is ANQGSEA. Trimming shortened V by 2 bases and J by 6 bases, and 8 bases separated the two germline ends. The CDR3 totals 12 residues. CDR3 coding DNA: TGCAGCGTTGAAAACGGGGGCAATGAGCAGTTCTTC. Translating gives CSVENGGNEQFF.

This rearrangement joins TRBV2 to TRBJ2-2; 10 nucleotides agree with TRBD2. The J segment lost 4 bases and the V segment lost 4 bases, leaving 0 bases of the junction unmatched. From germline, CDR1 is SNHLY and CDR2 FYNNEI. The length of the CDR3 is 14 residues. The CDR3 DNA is TGTGCCAGCAGTGCTAGCGGGGGCACCGGGGAGCTGTTTTTT. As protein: CASSASGGTGELFF.

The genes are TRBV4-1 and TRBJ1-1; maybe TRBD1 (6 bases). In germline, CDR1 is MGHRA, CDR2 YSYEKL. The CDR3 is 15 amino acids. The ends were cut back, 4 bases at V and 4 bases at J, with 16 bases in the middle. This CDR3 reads CASSPGQPRVTEAFF. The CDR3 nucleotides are TGCGCCAGCAGCCCGGGACAACCAAGAGTCACTGAAGCTTTCTTT.

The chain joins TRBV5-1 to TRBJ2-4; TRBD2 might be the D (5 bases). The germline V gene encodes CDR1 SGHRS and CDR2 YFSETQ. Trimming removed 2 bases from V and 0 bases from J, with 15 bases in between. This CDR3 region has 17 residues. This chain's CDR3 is CASSFRTDSLAKNIQYF. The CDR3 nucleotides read TGCGCCAGCAGCTTTAGGACGGACTCCTTAGCCAAAAACATTCAGTACTTC.

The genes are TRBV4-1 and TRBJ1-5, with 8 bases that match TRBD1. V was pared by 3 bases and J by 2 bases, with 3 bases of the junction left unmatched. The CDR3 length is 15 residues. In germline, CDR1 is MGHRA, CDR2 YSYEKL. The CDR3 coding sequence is TGCGCCAGCAGCCAGGAGACAGGGGGCAATCAGCCCCAGCATTTT. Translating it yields CASSQETGGNQPQHF.

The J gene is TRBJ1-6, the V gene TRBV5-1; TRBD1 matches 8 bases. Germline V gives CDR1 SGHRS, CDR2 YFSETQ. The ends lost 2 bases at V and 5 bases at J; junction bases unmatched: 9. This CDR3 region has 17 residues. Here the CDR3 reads CASSFHLRDRNNSPLHF. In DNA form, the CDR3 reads TGCGCCAGCAGCTTTCATCTCCGGGACAGGAATAATTCACCCCTCCACTTT. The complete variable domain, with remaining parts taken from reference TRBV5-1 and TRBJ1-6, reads KAGVTQTPRYLIKTRGQQVTLSCSPISGHRSVSWYQQTPGQGLQFLFEYFSETQRNKGNFPGRFSGRQFSNSRSEMNVSTLELGDSALYLCASSFHLRDRNNSPLHFGNGTRLTVT.

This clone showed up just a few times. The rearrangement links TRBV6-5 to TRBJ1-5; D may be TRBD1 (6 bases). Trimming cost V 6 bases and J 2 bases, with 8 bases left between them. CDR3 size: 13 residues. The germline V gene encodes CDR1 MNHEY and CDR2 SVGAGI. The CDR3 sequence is CASRRQGNQPQHF. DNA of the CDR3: TGTGCCAGCAGGCGACAGGGCAATCAGCCCCAGCATTTT.

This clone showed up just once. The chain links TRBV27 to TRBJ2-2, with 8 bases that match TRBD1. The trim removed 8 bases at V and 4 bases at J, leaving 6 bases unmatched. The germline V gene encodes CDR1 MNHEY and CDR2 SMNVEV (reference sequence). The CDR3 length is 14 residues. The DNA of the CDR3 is TGTGCCAGCCTAACGACAGGGGCCACCGGGGAGCTGTTTTTT. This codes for CASLTTGATGELFF.